Each of the 17 T cell receptor beta chains below was sequenced from the same sample in a study of T-cell memory formation after mild COVID-19. TCRdb used MiXCR to reprocess the 5' RACE reads, holding one entry per CDR3 protein. This sample has some 300,000 distinct CDR3 sequences, with 20% to 25% found just once. Material for sequencing was PBMCs or a T cell subset sorted from them (not recorded which). The receptors derive from a man younger than 35 who had mild COVID-19 (a few samples of this study predate the infection). Cell type and time point are not known.

This clonotype was observed a handful of times. J is TRBJ2-7 and V is TRBV11-2; a weak D match, TRBD1 (5 bases). The germline gives CDR1 SGHAT, CDR2 FQNNGV. V lost 2 bases, J lost 3 bases, and 8 bases lay in between. The CDR3 has 13 residues. The CDR3 DNA reads TGTGCCAGCAGCTTACCAGGGAACTACGAGCAGTACGTC. This gives the protein CASSLPGNYEQYV.

This clonotype has more than one count but fewer than ten. The rearrangement uses TRBV4-1 and TRBJ1-1; D perhaps matches TRBD1 (5 bases). The CDR3 contains 15 residues. V was trimmed by 0 bases and J by 10 bases, leaving 18 bases between them. Germline V lookup: CDR1 MGHRA, CDR2 YSYEKL. CDR3 residues: CASSQDPAGLLGAFF. CDR3 in DNA: TGCGCCAGCAGCCAAGATCCCGCAGGGCTCTTGGGAGCTTTCTTT.

The gene calls are TRBV7-2 and TRBJ1-5; no clear D gene. The CDR3 contains 14 residues. Deletions cut 4 bases from V and 11 bases from J, with 18 bases between. Germline CDR1 reads SGHTA; CDR2 reads FQGNSA. Here the CDR3 DNA reads TGTGCCAGCAGCTCAGCTGACCGGAGATTGACCCAGCATTTT. It encodes CASSSADRRLTQHF.

This rearrangement joins TRBV7-9 to TRBJ1-2; 7 nucleotides align to TRBD1. Germline assignment: CDR1 SEHNR and CDR2 FQNEAQ (reference sequence). The V gene end was trimmed by 5 bases and the J gene end by 5 bases; junction bases not matched to a gene: 11. The CDR3 covers 15 residues. The CDR3 sequence: CASSLTGEGRYGYTF. Written as DNA, the CDR3 is TGTGCCAGCAGCCTCACAGGGGAGGGAAGATATGGCTACACCTTC.

This clonotype was counted between two and nine times. J is TRBJ1-2 and V is TRBV7-9; TRBD1 might be the D (6 bases). The CDR3 covers 12 residues. Trimming removed 5 bases from V and 8 bases from J, with 12 bases in between. Germline CDR1 is SEHNR and CDR2 is FQNEAQ (reference sequence). CDR3 amino acids: CASSMSGEGYTF. DNA of the CDR3: TGTGCCAGCAGCATGTCAGGGGAAGGCTACACCTTC.

This clonotype was observed a handful of times. The J gene is TRBJ1-1, the V gene TRBV19; possibly TRBD1 for D (6 bases). Germline V gene data show CDR1 as LNHDA and CDR2 as SQIVND (reference sequence). This CDR3 region has 12 residues. The CDR3 spells CLWAGASIEAFF. CDR3 bases: TGTCTCTGGGCAGGGGCCTCTATTGAAGCTTTCTTT.

This clonotype was seen a few times. V is TRBV7-9 and J is TRBJ2-1; TRBD2 matches at 12 bases. The CDR3 is made up of 18 amino acids. Germline trimming cut 0 bases from V and 0 bases from J; bases unmatched to any gene: 3. Germline lookup yields CDR1 SEHNR and CDR2 FQNEAQ (reference sequence). The CDR3 protein is CASSLALAGGSSYNEQFF. The DNA for the CDR3 is TGTGCCAGCAGCTTAGCGCTAGCGGGGGGGAGCTCCTACAATGAGCAGTTCTTC.

This chain uses TRBV12-3 or TRBV12-4 with TRBJ2-1; D unclear. CDR3 size: 15 residues. With 3 bases removed from V and 7 bases from J, the gap between germline ends came to 16 bases. The CDR3 DNA sequence: TGTGCCAGCAGTTTGAGAGGCAGTTCGTTGAATGAGCAGTTCTTC. Protein sequence: CASSLRGSSLNEQFF.

This clonotype occurred a few times. The chain combines TRBV19 with TRBJ2-2; D remains ambiguous. This CDR3 region has 14 residues. From germline, CDR1 is LNHDA and CDR2 SQIVND (reference sequence). The germline V and J ends were trimmed by 8 bases and 0 bases, with 10 bases remaining between them. CDR3 bases: TGTGCCAGTGCCCAACGCGCGAACACCGGGGAGCTGTTTTTT. Translated: CASAQRANTGELFF.

The chain joins TRBV27 to TRBJ2-2, with 10 bases that match TRBD2. Germline V gene sequence: CDR1 MNHEY, CDR2 SMNVEV (reference sequence). The CDR3 sequence is 19 residues long. V lost 2 bases and J lost 7; bases outside the gene matches: 16. The CDR3 spells CASSLLQGGLAGVGGELFF. The CDR3 region has the DNA TGTGCCAGCAGTTTACTCCAAGGGGGCCTAGCGGGGGTGGGCGGGGAGCTGTTTTTT.

CDR3 sequence: CASSPSWGFQFF. The DNA of the CDR3 is TGTGCCAGCAGCCCTTCTTGGGGGTTTCAGTTCTTC. This chain links TRBV6-2 or TRBV6-3 with TRBJ2-1; the D gene could be TRBD1 or TRBD2 (5 bases each). Germline V CDR1 and CDR2: MNHEY, SVGEGT. Between the trimmed V and J ends, which lost 6 bases and 13 bases, there was a span of 16 bases. The CDR3 loop spans 12 amino acids.

The J gene is TRBJ2-2, the V gene TRBV5-4, with 12 positions matching TRBD2. With V trimmed by 1 base and J by 6 bases, 4 bases remained unmatched. Per the germline V gene, CDR1 is SGHNT and CDR2 is YYREEE (reference sequence). The CDR3 has 16 amino acids. The chain's CDR3 is CASSLTSGGPPGELFF. The CDR3 DNA reads as TGTGCCAGCAGCTTGACTAGCGGGGGGCCCCCCGGGGAGCTGTTTTTT.

CDR3: CASSSPSGGAVYF. CDR3 coding DNA: TGTGCCAGCAGTTCGCCTAGCGGGGGGGCTGTGTACTTC. The V and J genes are TRBV28 and TRBJ2-5; TRBD2 matches 12 bases. Germline V gene sequence: CDR1 MDHEN, CDR2 SYDVKM. The V gene end was trimmed by 4 bases and the J gene end by 13 bases; junction bases not matched to a gene: 7. CDR3 size: 13 residues.

The CDR3, as DNA: TGTGCCAGCTCACCACGGGCAGGCGGTCAGCCCCAGCATTTT. The encoded protein is CASSPRAGGQPQHF. This chain joins TRBV18 and TRBJ1-5, with D uncertain. The CDR3 is 14 amino acids. The V gene's germline CDR1 is KGHSH and CDR2 LQKENI. V was cut by 1 base and J by 6 bases, with 10 bases left in between.

This clonotype was detected only a few times. The rearrangement links TRBV5-1 to TRBJ2-7; tentatively, D is TRBD1 (6 bases). Germline V gives CDR1 SGHRS, CDR2 YFSETQ. The germline V and J ends were trimmed by 4 bases and 0 bases, with 14 bases remaining between them. The CDR3 consists of 15 residues. The CDR3 sequence is CASSPLQGSSYEQYF. DNA for the CDR3: TGCGCCAGCAGCCCCTTACAGGGAAGCTCCTACGAGCAGTACTTC. Together with reference TRBV5-1 and TRBJ2-7, the CDR3 gives the full variable domain: KAGVTQTPRYLIKTRGQQVTLSCSPISGHRSVSWYQQTPGQGLQFLFEYFSETQRNKGNFPGRFSGRQFSNSRSEMNVSTLELGDSALYLCASSPLQGSSYEQYFGPGTRLTVT.

This clonotype was detected only a few times. The CDR3 here is CASSLYVGGDTQYF. For the CDR3, the DNA is TGTGCCAGCAGCCTCTACGTGGGGGGAGATACGCAGTATTTT. The chain combines TRBV7-2 with TRBJ2-3; weak D call: TRBD2 (6 bases). CDR1 and CDR2 from the germline V gene are SGHTA and FQGNSA. This CDR3 is 14 amino acids long. Trimming left V 5 bases short and J 5 bases short, with 14 bases between.

This clonotype has a handful of counts. The V call is TRBV29-1, the J call TRBJ2-1; 9 bases agree with TRBD1. Per the germline V gene, CDR1 is SQVTM and CDR2 is ANQGSEA. The CDR3 length is 14 residues. Trimming at V came to 7 bases and at J to 6 bases, leaving 10 bases not matched to a gene. Here the CDR3 reads CSATGTGNFNEQFF. CDR3 coding DNA: TGCAGCGCCACCGGGACAGGGAATTTCAATGAGCAGTTCTTC.